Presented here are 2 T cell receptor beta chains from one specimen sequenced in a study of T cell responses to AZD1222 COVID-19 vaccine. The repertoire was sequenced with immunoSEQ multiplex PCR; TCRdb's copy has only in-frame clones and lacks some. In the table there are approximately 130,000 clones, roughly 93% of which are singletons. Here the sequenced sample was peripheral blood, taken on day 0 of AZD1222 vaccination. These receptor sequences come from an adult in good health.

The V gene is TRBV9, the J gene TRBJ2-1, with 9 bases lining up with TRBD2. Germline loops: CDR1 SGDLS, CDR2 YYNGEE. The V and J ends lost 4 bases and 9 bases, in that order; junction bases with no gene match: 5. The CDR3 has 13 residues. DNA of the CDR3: TGTGCCAGCAGCCCTGGGACTAGCTCTGAGCAGTTCTTC. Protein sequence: CASSPGTSSEQFF.

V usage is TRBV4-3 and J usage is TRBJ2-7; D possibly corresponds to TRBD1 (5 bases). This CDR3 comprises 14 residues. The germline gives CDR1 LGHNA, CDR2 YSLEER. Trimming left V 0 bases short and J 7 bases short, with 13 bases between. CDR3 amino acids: CASSQDHQGREQYF. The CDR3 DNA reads TGCGCCAGCAGCCAAGATCACCAGGGCAGGGAGCAGTACTTC.